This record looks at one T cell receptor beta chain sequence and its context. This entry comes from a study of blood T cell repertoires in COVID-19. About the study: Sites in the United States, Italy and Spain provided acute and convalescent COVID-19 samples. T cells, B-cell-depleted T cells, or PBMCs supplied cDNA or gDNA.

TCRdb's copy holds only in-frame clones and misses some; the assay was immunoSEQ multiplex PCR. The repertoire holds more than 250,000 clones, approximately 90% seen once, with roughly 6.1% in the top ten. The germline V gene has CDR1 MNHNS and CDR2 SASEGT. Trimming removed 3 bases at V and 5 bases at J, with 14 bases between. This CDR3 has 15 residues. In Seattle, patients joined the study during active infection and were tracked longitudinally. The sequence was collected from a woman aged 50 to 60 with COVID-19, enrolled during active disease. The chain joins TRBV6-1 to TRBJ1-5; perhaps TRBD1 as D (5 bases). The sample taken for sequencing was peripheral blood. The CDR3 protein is CASSDWRGMDQPQHF. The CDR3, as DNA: TGTGCCAGCAGTGATTGGCGGGGGATGGATCAGCCCCAGCATTTT.